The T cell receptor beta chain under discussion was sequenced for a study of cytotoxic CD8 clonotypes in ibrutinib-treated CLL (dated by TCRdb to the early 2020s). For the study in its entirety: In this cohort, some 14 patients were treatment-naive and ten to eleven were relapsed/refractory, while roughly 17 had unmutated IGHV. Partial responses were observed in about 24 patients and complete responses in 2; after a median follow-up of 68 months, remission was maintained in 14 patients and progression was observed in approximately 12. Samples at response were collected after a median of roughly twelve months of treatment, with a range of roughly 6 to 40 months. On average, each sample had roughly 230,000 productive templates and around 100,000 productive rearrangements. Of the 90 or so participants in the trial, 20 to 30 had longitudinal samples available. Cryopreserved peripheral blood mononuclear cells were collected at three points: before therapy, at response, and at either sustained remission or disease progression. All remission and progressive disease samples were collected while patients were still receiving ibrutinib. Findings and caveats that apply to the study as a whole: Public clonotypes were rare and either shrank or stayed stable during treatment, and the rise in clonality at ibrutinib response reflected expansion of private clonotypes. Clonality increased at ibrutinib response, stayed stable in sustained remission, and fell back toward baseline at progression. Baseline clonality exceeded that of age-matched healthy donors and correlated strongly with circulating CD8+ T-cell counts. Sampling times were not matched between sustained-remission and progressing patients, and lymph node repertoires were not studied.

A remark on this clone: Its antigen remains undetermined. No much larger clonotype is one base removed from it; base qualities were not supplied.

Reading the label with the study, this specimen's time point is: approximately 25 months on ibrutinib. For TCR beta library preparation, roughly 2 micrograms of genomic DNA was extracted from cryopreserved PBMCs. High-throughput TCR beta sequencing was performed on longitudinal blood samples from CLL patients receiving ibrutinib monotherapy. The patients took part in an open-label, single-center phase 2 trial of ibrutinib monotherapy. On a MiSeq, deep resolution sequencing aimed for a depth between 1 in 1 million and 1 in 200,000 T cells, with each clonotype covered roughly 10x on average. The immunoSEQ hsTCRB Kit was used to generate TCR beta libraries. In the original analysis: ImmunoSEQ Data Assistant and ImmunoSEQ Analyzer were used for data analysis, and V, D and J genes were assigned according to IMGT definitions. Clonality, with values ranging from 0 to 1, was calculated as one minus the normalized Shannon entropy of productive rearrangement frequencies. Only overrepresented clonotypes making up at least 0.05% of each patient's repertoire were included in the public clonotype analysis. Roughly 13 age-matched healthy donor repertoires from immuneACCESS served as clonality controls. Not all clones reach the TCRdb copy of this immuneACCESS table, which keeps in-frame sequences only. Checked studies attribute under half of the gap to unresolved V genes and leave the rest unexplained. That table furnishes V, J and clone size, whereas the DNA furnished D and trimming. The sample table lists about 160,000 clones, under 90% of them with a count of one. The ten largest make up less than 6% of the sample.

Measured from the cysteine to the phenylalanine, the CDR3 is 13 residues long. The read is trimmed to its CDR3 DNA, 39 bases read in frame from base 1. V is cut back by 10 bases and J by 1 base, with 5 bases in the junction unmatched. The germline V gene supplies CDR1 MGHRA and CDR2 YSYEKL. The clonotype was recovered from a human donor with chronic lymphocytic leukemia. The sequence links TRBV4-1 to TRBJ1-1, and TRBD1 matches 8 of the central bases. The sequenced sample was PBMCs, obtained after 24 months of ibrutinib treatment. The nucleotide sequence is TGCGCCACCGGACAGGGACAGAACACTGAAGCTTTCTTT. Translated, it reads CATGQGQNTEAFF.